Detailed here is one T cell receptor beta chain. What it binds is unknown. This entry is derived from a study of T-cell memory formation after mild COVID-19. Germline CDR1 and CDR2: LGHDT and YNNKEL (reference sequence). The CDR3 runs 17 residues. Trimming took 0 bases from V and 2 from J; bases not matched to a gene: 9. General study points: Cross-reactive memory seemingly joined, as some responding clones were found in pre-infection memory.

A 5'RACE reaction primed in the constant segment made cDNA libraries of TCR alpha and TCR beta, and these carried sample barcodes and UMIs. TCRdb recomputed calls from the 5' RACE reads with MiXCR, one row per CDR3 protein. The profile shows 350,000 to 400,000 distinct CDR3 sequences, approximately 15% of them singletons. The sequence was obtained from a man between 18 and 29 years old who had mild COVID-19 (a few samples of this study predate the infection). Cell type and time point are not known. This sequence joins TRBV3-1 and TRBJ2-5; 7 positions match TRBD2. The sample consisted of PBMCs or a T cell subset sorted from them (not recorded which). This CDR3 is CASSQDPRAAGQETQYF. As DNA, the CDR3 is TGTGCCAGCAGCCAAGATCCCAGGGCAGCGGGGCAAGAGACCCAGTACTTC.